Below are 7 T cell receptor beta chains sequenced from a single sample in a study of blood T cell repertoires in COVID-19. Using immunoSEQ multiplex PCR, the repertoire was profiled, and TCRdb retains in-frame clones only, with some absent. This sample has 31,000 or so clones, with 86% found just once. The specimen sequenced was peripheral blood. These receptors all come from a human donor with active COVID-19. The donor label of this sample is uncertain.

The chain carries TRBV28 and TRBJ1-3; the match to TRBD1 covers 9 bases. V was pared by 2 bases and J by 0 bases, with 8 bases of the junction left unmatched. The CDR3 contains 18 residues. Per germline, CDR1 MDHEN and CDR2 SYDVKM. Here the CDR3 reads CASSLPTGGLLSGNTIYF. In nucleotides, the CDR3 is TGTGCCAGCAGTTTACCAACAGGGGGCCTTCTCTCTGGAAACACCATATATTTT.

This chain connects TRBV30 to TRBJ2-7; TRBD2 agrees at 8 bases. Losses at the gene ends were 1 base for V and 0 bases for J; bases not matched to a gene: 8. Germline CDR1 and CDR2: GTSNPN and SVGIG (reference sequence). The CDR3 loop spans 16 amino acids. CDR3 coding DNA: TGTGCCTGGAGTGCCCCTGGCGGGGGGCCCTCCTACGAGCAGTACTTC. It yields the protein CAWSAPGGGPSYEQYF.

V gene TRBV5-5 combines with J gene TRBJ2-5, with a tentative D call TRBD2 (7 bases). CDR3 length: 14 residues. Germline V CDR1 and CDR2: SGHKS, YYEKEE (reference sequence). The V end was cut by 3 bases, the J end by 4 bases, with 13 bases between. CDR3 residues: CASSSQGRVETQYF. In DNA, the CDR3 is TGTGCCAGCAGCTCGCAGGGGAGGGTAGAGACCCAGTACTTC.

This sequence joins TRBV14 and TRBJ1-2; D unresolved. From germline, CDR1 is SGHDN and CDR2 FVKESK. The CDR3 runs to 12 residues. V lost 4 bases and J 7 bases, leaving 10 bases between the germline ends. For the CDR3, the DNA is TGTGCCAGCAGCCTCGGATCGGGTGGCTACACCTTC. Encoded protein: CASSLGSGGYTF.

This chain uses TRBV6-5 with TRBJ1-5; weak D call: TRBD1 (6 bases). The CDR3 extends over 15 amino acids. The germline gives CDR1 MNHEY, CDR2 SVGAGI. Trimming removed 6 bases at V and 0 bases at J, with 12 bases between. CDR3 loop: CASRTGQYSNQPQHF. The CDR3 coding sequence is TGTGCCAGCAGAACAGGGCAGTATAGCAATCAGCCCCAGCATTTT.

This rearrangement joins TRBV4-3 to TRBJ2-2, with D maybe TRBD2 (5 bases). The V end lost 5 bases, the J end lost 7 bases, and 11 bases lay between the germline ends. CDR1 is LGHNA and CDR2 is YSLEER in the germline V gene. This CDR3 spans 13 amino acids. CDR3 bases: TGCGCCAGCAGCGGACGACTATACGGGGAGCTGTTTTTT. Amino acid sequence: CASSGRLYGELFF.

This sequence joins TRBV6-1 and TRBJ1-4; no firm D call. V shed 2 bases and J shed 4 bases, with 11 bases lying between them. This CDR3 comprises 15 residues. CDR1 MNHNS and CDR2 SASEGT come from the germline V gene. This CDR3 is CASSERSPVNEKLFF. CDR3 nucleotide sequence: TGTGCCAGCAGTGAAAGGAGTCCCGTTAATGAAAAACTGTTTTTT.